This T cell receptor beta chain was retrieved from a study of cytomegalovirus exposure and HLA in healthy donors. A note on this clone: Antigen: not known.

Points from the study as a whole: Productive status was seen about 87% or about 30% of the time for most TCR beta V segments in an earlier analysis.

The PCR made use of 60 Vbeta and 13 Jbeta primers. Only in-frame clones appear in the TCRdb table, and some are missing; sequencing was by immunoSEQ multiplex PCR. The sample has 150,000 to 250,000 clones, around 79% seen once. Germline CDR1 reads LGHNT; CDR2 reads FRNRAP. Trimming shortened V by 1 base and J by 6 bases, and 9 bases separated the two germline ends. CDR3 length: 13 amino acids. The chain employs TRBV12-5 and TRBJ1-1, with D unclear. The origin of this receptor is a girl aged 5-17 years in good health and CMV-seropositive. The sequencing sample was made of PBMCs. CDR3: CASGLEISAEAFF. CDR3 in DNA: TGTGCTAGTGGTTTGGAAATTAGCGCTGAAGCTTTCTTT. The complete variable domain, with remaining parts taken from reference TRBV12-5 and TRBJ1-1, reads DARVTQTPRHKVTEMGQEVTMRCQPILGHNTVFWYRQTMMQGLELLAYFRNRAPLDDSGMPKDRFSAEMPDATLATLKIQPSEPRDSAVYFCASGLEISAEAFFGQGTRLTVV.